These T cell receptor beta chains were read from a single sample in a study of T cells in tumors after PD-1 blockade. TCRdb's copy holds only in-frame clones and misses some; the assay was immunoSEQ multiplex PCR. The profile covers 23,000 or so clones, with about 82% appearing a single time and more than 10% taken by the ten largest. This specimen was PBMCs, taken after anti-PD-1 treatment. These receptors all come from a human donor with basal cell carcinoma. Both conserved end residues are trimmed from each CDR3.

j_call,v_call,cdr3_aa
TRBJ2-7,TRBV13,ASSPGERGSYEQY
TRBJ1-3,TRBV5-4,ASSLAGRGNTIY
TRBJ2-5,TRBV30,AWSNGDGSRGGETQY
TRBJ2-1,TRBV12-3/TRBV12-4,ASSLGSGRPQF
TRBJ1-2,TRBV12-3/TRBV12-4,ASSFGSYGYT
TRBJ1-5,TRBV6-1,ASSETWQGQPQH
TRBJ1-1,TRBV5-6,ASSKFQGGEAF
TRBJ2-7,TRBV27,ASSSRTEYEQY
TRBJ1-1,TRBV6-2/TRBV6-3,ASSKLGSAEAF
TRBJ2-7,TRBV10-3,AISESAAGGPAMYEQY
TRBJ1-3,TRBV5-1,ASSGGTASGNTIY
TRBJ2-7,TRBV5-6,ASSFRTLSSYEQY
TRBJ2-6,TRBV4-1,ASSYPGQSSGANVLT
TRBJ2-1,TRBV2,ASSEPGQGPNEQF
TRBJ2-1,TRBV28,ASSLSLSEQF
TRBJ2-6,TRBV3-1/TRBV3-2,ASSRGNGNSGANVLT
TRBJ2-1,TRBV5-1,ASSATLAGSVEQF
TRBJ2-7,TRBV2,ASGDRGSNEQY
TRBJ1-2,TRBV30,AGRGRDHNGYT
TRBJ2-1,TRBV11-1,ASSKAIGFYQQF
TRBJ1-6,TRBV15,ATSRGRDRRSPLH
TRBJ1-2,TRBV27,ASSPTNIRGHDYGYT
TRBJ1-5,TRBV12-3/TRBV12-4,ASRKQGGQPQH
TRBJ2-7,TRBV7-9,ASSAKGRPYEQY
TRBJ2-2,TRBV18,ASSPIRTGGGTNTGELF
TRBJ1-2,TRBV5-8,ASSPDRGLTGYT
TRBJ2-7,TRBV12-5,ASAGVRASYEQY
TRBJ2-7,TRBV30,AWSVMNRGAREQY
TRBJ1-1,TRBV7-8,ASSKRTGRVSEAF
TRBJ2-5,TRBV5-1,ASSLGSSGGQETQY
TRBJ1-1,TRBV5-3,ARSRPSDPMNTEAF
TRBJ1-1,TRBV21-1,ASSKAMGTGGNTEAF
TRBJ2-1,TRBV7-2,ASSLVPSLQGEQF
TRBJ1-2,TRBV30,AWSHDRGPGGYT
TRBJ2-7,TRBV27,ASSPVAGGTYEQY
TRBJ2-5,TRBV9,ASSSEVGRTQY
TRBJ2-7,TRBV7-9,ASSPGTGIYEQY
TRBJ1-5,TRBV9,ASSVDGEDWLPQH
TRBJ2-2,TRBV3-1/TRBV3-2,ASGQGGNTGELF
TRBJ2-3,TRBV12-3/TRBV12-4,ASSWSTQY
TRBJ2-5,TRBV14,ASSQEYRGFQY
TRBJ2-7,TRBV19,ASRPGSVGDYEQY
TRBJ1-6,TRBV3-1/TRBV3-2,ASSLRRQDSPLH
TRBJ2-1,TRBV4-1,ASSRSLAGGADEQF
TRBJ1-2,TRBV2,ASRRDSLGGYT
TRBJ1-1,TRBV9,ASSAAGGAGTEAF
TRBJ2-4,TRBV15,ATSREGVAKNIQY
TRBJ2-1,TRBV27,ASSPPDLSYNEQF
TRBJ2-5,TRBV6-2/TRBV6-3,ASSPRTEGVLSGETQY
TRBJ2-7,TRBV5-1,ASSLVFGDYYEQY
TRBJ1-4,TRBV15,ATSGDRSQANEKLF
TRBJ2-3,TRBV27,ASRLGGATDTQY
TRBJ2-2,TRBV3-1/TRBV3-2,ASSPRAGGIGELF
TRBJ1-6,TRBV5-4,ASSARQDFLSYNSPLH
TRBJ2-5,TRBV25-1,ASSPGAGQARQTQY